This entry describes one T cell receptor beta chain. The data belong to a study of blood T cell repertoires in COVID-19. Turning to the study itself: Collection of acute and convalescent COVID-19 samples took place in the United States, Italy and Spain. In each case, the material was cDNA or gDNA derived from T cells, B-cell-depleted T cells, or PBMCs.

This CDR3 contains 13 residues. The V gene's germline CDR1 is SEHNR and CDR2 FQNEAQ (reference sequence). With 7 bases clipped from V and 1 base from J, the junction kept 2 bases outside the gene matches. Original handling: Nucleated cell counts were estimated from reference gene primer amplification. Using immunoSEQ multiplex PCR, the repertoire was profiled, and TCRdb retains in-frame clones only, with some absent. The DNA was the basis for D and trimming; V, J and clone size are from that table. Altogether more than 35,000 clones are present, around 87% being singletons, with the ten largest covering roughly 8.1%.

The sample taken for sequencing was peripheral blood. The sequence derives from a man younger than 40 with active or convalescent COVID-19. The V and J genes are TRBV7-9 and TRBJ1-1, with TRBD1 identical over 8 bases. This chain's CDR3 is CASKGQENTEAFF. In DNA form, the CDR3 reads TGTGCCAGCAAGGGACAGGAGAACACTGAAGCTTTCTTT.